This T cell receptor (beta chain) was sequenced during a study of cytomegalovirus exposure and HLA in healthy donors (dated by TCRdb to the late 2010s). About the investigation overall: In an earlier analysis of 587 of the donors, 250 to 350 Gb of sequence data and 95 million to 130 million unique TCR beta sequences from 150 million to 200 million T cells were reported. On average, about 200,000 unique TCR beta nucleotide sequences were sequenced per donor among several hundred genotyped donors of the cohort, with 15% to 20% of those sequences being non-productive. The study aimed to test whether signatures of past pathogen exposure could be identified by cataloging public T cell receptors. A later analysis re-analyzed previously published TCR beta repertoires from 550 to 700 donors and added high-resolution HLA genotyping to study TCR occurrence patterns. The later analysis used no new phenotypic data to find candidate immune exposures, relying instead on TCR beta sequences and their occurrence across donors. In a later genetic analysis, genome-wide SNP genotypes for about 60% of the 666 donors were used, and that subset was treated as a discovery cohort. Of the 300 to 500 genotyped donors, less than 85% were placed in the genetic ancestry cluster associated with self-reported Caucasian donors. Approximately 300 gigabases of sequencing data and around 87 million unique TCR sequences were included in an early release covering about 700 HLA-typed donors. The study combined high-throughput TCR immunosequencing, statistical association of individual TCRs with disease status, and machine learning to predict cytomegalovirus infection status. The study used immunosequencing to profile the T cell repertoires of under 700 subjects and linked those repertoires to cytomegalovirus serostatus. Along with the approximately 620-subject first cohort, a separate validation cohort of 120 different subjects was used. To decide whether each TCR beta V gene segment behaved as functional or pseudogenic, an earlier analysis of approximately 600 of the donors relied on high-throughput TCR beta sequencing. Typing coverage differed by locus: A, B, C, DRB1 and DQB1 were typed in roughly 629-640 donors, DQA1 in roughly 500, DPA1 in approximately 610, and DPB1 in around 490. Roughly 5 DR-DQ haplotypes were treated as single units for association and clustering because of strong linkage in the cohort. Donor age, sex, ethnicity and CMV serostatus were collected together with the repertoire data. HLA typing included class I and class II loci at four-digit resolution. Every repertoire in the discovery cohort had been generated on one and the same sequencing platform.

The cohort was made up of approximately 700 healthy bone marrow donors. At the time of sampling, all cohort members were nominally healthy, though unrecorded immune exposures were likely present. The donor was CMV seronegative and was included in the group of a few hundred seronegative cohort members. A peripheral blood sample was collected from each donor, and TCR beta sequencing was performed on peripheral blood mononuclear cells. Genomic DNA extraction from the blood cell samples was performed with the Qiagen DNeasy Blood Extraction Kit. The CDR3 goes from the cysteine to the phenylalanine over 14 residues. Only CDR3 DNA remains: 42 bases, in frame from the first base. CDR1 SGHDT and CDR2 YYEEEE were looked up in the germline V gene. About this clone: Its antigen has not been determined. The junction differs from germline at one of its ends, possibly a read error.

Library method: the immunoSEQ multiplex PCR assay. The multiplex PCR relied on a mix of 60 forward primers for TCR Vbeta segments and 13 reverse primers for TCR Jbeta segments. The CDR3 region of rearranged TCR beta genes was amplified from genomic DNA with a multiplex PCR assay. The amplified TCR beta libraries were sequenced on the Illumina HiSeq System as 87-base-pair reads. Per the authors' processing: Across the 640 or so repertoires, a later analysis counted roughly 77 million unique TCR beta chains, about 10 million of which were shared by at least two donors. To remove PCR and sequencing errors, raw reads were error-corrected and collapsed into unique sequences using a nearest-neighbor algorithm that merged closely related sequences. CDR3 sequences were aligned to IMGT reference sequences to assign V, D and J gene segments. For a sequence to be retained, a match of at least six nucleotides was required to both a V gene segment and a J gene segment. Rearrangements were called productive when the CDR3 lacked stop codons and stayed in frame with V and J; all others were non-productive. Following IMGT convention, CDR3 was defined as the stretch from the second conserved V-encoded cysteine up to the conserved J-encoded phenylalanine. Sequences without an unambiguous match to a single V gene segment were excluded from the earlier analysis of a few hundred of the donors. In an earlier analysis of 450 to 750 of the donors, a V segment was called functional when productive rearrangements were above 56.7%, and segregating when the standard deviation between donors exceeded 5%. A statistical classification framework was built to diagnose cytomegalovirus status from the catalog of TCR beta chain sequences. V and J gene assignment, in a later analysis, came from comparing TCR nucleotide sequences with IMGT/GENE-DB human TR gene sequences. Using the TCRdist pipeline, a later analysis assigned CDR3 sequences along with most-parsimonious VDJ recombination scenarios. In a later analysis, each TCR beta chain was defined by its CDR3 amino acid sequence together with its V-gene family, and reads without a unique V-gene family were excluded. A later analysis removed over 500 highly shared, low-generation-probability nucleotide sequences to deal with suspected cross-contamination and a sequencing artifact. A later analysis calculated a clonal expansion index for each public chain from normalized within-repertoire ranks of inferred template counts. In a later analysis, generation probabilities were computed with a VDJ recombination model fitted to out-of-frame rearrangements, and the resulting probabilities were checked against IGoR. Hypergeometric tests were used in a later analysis to score TCR-TCR, TCR-HLA and TCR-CMV co-occurrence, with a repertoire-size bias correction applied to the TCR pairs. To estimate false discovery rates, a later analysis permuted the HLA or CMV assignments 20 times. A later analysis grouped co-occurring TCRs with DBSCAN, adding TCRdist sequence similarity when clustering within HLA-allele-positive subsets. Repertoires with fewer than 30,000 or more than 120,000 public chains were left out of co-occurrence clustering, as were about five repertoires with anomalous nucleotide sharing. TCRdb re-hosts the immuneACCESS table, in-frame sequences only. Its copies lack some clones; in the studies checked, an unresolved V gene accounts for under half of them, and the cause for the rest is not known. V, J and clone size are taken as reported in that table, and D and trimming were inferred from the DNA itself. Across this sample there are 150,000 to 200,000 clones, with roughly three quarters seen only once. Jointly, the top ten make up roughly 1.5% of the sample.

Results the study describes overall, beyond this receptor: Because HLA typing was missing for some donors at each locus, association tests included only the typed subset. The cohort was sequenced for TCR beta chains only, and without alpha or paired-chain data the features that could be detected were limited. According to a later analysis, most CMV-associated TCR beta chains appeared to be HLA-restricted, and the HLA associations seemed to be driven largely by CMV exposure. Immune exposure information for the cohort was limited to CMV serostatus. Compared with equally common non-associated chains, HLA-associated TCR beta chains in a later analysis were more clonally expanded and had lower generation probabilities. Strong co-occurrence of HLA alleles, especially DR and DQ, made assigning TCR associations to individual alleles difficult. Because counts were too low, approximately 18 rarely observed V segments, including chromosome 9 orphons, were excluded from the earlier analysis of 587 of the donors. The study gave a list of some 150 TCR beta chains associated with cytomegalovirus. A further reported finding was that TCR beta sequences accurately predicted the HLA-A and HLA-B alleles for most subjects in the first cohort. Several of the top co-occurrence clusters appeared to be linked to parvovirus B19, influenza, CMV and Epstein-Barr virus, according to a later analysis. An association between a missense DCLRE1C variant and V-gene and J-gene trimming of TCR beta chains was found in a later genetic analysis and replicated in an independent cohort. Roughly uniform sequencing depth across donors was assumed in presence/absence analyses, although this assumption may not hold. A later analysis found that TCR association rates varied across HLA loci, with DRB1 alleles showing the most associated TCRs and HLA-C alleles the fewest. In both the original and validation cohorts, the classifier was reported to diagnose cytomegalovirus status with high specificity and sensitivity. Some IMGT-functional V segments, including TRBV6-2 and TRBV6-3, could not be distinguished by the 87-base-pair reads and were therefore excluded. In a later genetic analysis, fewer N-insertions in productive TCRs were reported among donors in an Asian-associated ancestry cluster than the 666-donor mean. In vitro tests confirmed that a few of the cytomegalovirus-associated TCR beta chains recognize cytomegalovirus antigens. While some public TCRs were present in many individuals, most TCR sequences turned up only very rarely across donors. Specific HLA alleles were associated with roughly 17,000 TCR beta sequences at a false discovery rate of 0.05 in a later analysis. Linkage disequilibrium might explain the correlated functional status among segregating V segments, but an unknown experimental factor could not be excluded. The authors suggested that the approach could potentially be generalized to other disease states and immunological phenotypes. An earlier analysis of approximately 590 of the donors showed that most TCR beta V segments appeared in productive rearrangements either about 87% or about 30% of the time, which broadly matched IMGT annotations. A cluster of highly shared sequence variants was judged likely to represent a technical artifact of the sequencing pipeline.

Sequencing used PBMCs. The TCR originated in a woman aged 45-65 years in good health and CMV-seronegative. The sequence joins TRBV5-6 to TRBJ2-5; TRBD2 aligns with 8 central bases. The DNA sequence reads TGTGCCAGCAGCAGAACTAGCGGCCAAGGGACCCAGTACTTC. The translation is CASSRTSGQGTQYF.